The 26 T cell receptor beta chains presented below share a single source sample, sequenced in a study of control samples from healthy donors and cancer patients (dated by TCRdb to 2020 to 2022). Libraries came from the immunoSEQ multiplex PCR assay. TCRdb holds this immuneACCESS table with in-frame rearrangements only. Some clones are missing; in checked studies, unresolved V genes explain under half, and the rest has no known cause. The sample contains about 170,000 clones, about 90% of them found a single time. The leading ten clones occupy nearly 5% of the sample. The material sequenced was blood. These receptors were taken from a young woman in good health.

The chain joins TRBV5-1 to TRBJ2-5; the D gene is possibly TRBD1 (5 bases). The CDR3 sequence is 13 residues long. Deletions cut 4 bases from V and 1 base from J, with 8 bases between. The germline gives CDR1 SGHRS, CDR2 YFSETQ. The chain's CDR3 is CASSPGSQETQYF. The DNA of the CDR3 is TGCGCCAGCAGCCCAGGGTCCCAAGAGACCCAGTACTTC.

This clone was observed a single time. This chain uses TRBV6-2 or TRBV6-3 with TRBJ2-7, with 10 bases matching TRBD1. The V and J ends lost 6 bases and 4 bases, in that order; junction bases with no gene match: 9. CDR1 MNHEY and CDR2 SVGEGT come from the germline V gene. The CDR3 sequence is 15 residues long. CDR3 in amino acids: CASSNKGTGDYEQYV. The CDR3 bases are TGTGCCAGCAGCAACAAGGGGACAGGGGATTACGAGCAGTACGTC.

V is TRBV28 and J is TRBJ1-2, with unresolved D. CDR3 length: 14 amino acids. Trimming pared 2 bases from V and 4 bases from J, leaving 11 bases between. Germline V gives CDR1 MDHEN, CDR2 SYDVKM. The CDR3 here is CASSLTSAAYGYTF. The CDR3 DNA reads TGTGCCAGCAGTTTAACTTCGGCAGCCTATGGCTACACCTTC.

This sequence joins TRBV10-3 and TRBJ2-1, with 14 bases aligning to TRBD2. This CDR3 spans 15 amino acids. CDR1 is ENHRY and CDR2 is SYGVKD in the germline V gene. V shed 4 bases and J 4 bases; nucleotides not matched to a gene: 0. The CDR3 sequence is CAISGTSGGYNEQFF. Written as DNA, the CDR3 is TGTGCCATCAGTGGGACTAGCGGGGGGTACAATGAGCAGTTCTTC.

This clone has only a few counts. CDR3 coding DNA: TGTGCCAGCAGTTTATCGGGGGAAAAATATAATTCACCCCTCCACTTT. The encoded protein is CASSLSGEKYNSPLHF. The chain uses TRBV27 and TRBJ1-6, with a tentative D call TRBD1 (5 bases). CDR1 MNHEY and CDR2 SMNVEV come from the germline V gene (reference sequence). Trimming removed 0 bases from V and 4 bases from J, with 10 bases in between. The CDR3 is 16 residues long.

This chain uses TRBV24-1 with TRBJ2-7; D remains unclear. Germline values: CDR1 KGHDR, CDR2 SFDVKD. The CDR3 sequence is 14 residues long. The V end was cut by 4 bases, the J end by 0 bases, with 9 bases between. CDR3 protein: CATSENTFSYEQYV. In nucleotides, the CDR3 is TGTGCCACCAGTGAGAACACCTTCTCCTACGAGCAGTACGTC.

The DNA for the CDR3 is TGTGCCAGTAGTATGGAAGGAAACACCATATATTTT. It encodes CASSMEGNTIYF. The genes are TRBV19 and TRBJ1-3; no firm D call. The ends were cut back, 3 bases at V and 4 bases at J, with 4 bases in the middle. Germline V gene lookup returns CDR1 LNHDA and CDR2 SQIVND (reference sequence). The CDR3 sequence is 12 residues long.

The chain is built from TRBV3-1 (or the pseudogene TRBV3-2) and TRBJ2-1, with 7 bases identical to TRBD2. The germline gives CDR1 LGHDT, CDR2 YNNKEL (reference sequence). The CDR3 extends over 13 amino acids. Losses at the gene ends were 3 bases for V and 9 bases for J; bases not matched to a gene: 5. CDR3 bases: TGTGCCAGCAGCCAGCGGGAGATGGGTGAGCAGTTCTTC. Its protein is CASSQREMGEQFF.

V is TRBV28 and J is TRBJ2-2; TRBD2 is a possible D gene (6 bases). The V end was cut by 2 bases, the J end by 4 bases, with 11 bases between. The CDR3 is made up of 15 amino acids. From germline, CDR1 is MDHEN and CDR2 SYDVKM. CDR3: CASSLILARTGELFF. CDR3 nucleotides: TGTGCCAGCAGTTTAATCCTAGCGCGCACCGGGGAGCTGTTTTTT.

This clone has at least ten counts. This chain links TRBV28 with TRBJ2-7; 13 bases map to TRBD2. Germline V gene sequence: CDR1 MDHEN, CDR2 SYDVKM. V was clipped by 5 bases and J by 0 bases; unmatched bases: 1. The length of the CDR3 is 15 residues. This chain's CDR3 is CASSRTSGSSYEQYF. The CDR3 coding sequence is TGTGCCAGCAGTCGGACTAGCGGGAGCTCCTACGAGCAGTACTTC.

The chain carries TRBV11-2 and TRBJ2-3, with 9 positions matching TRBD2. This CDR3 has 14 amino acids. CDR1 is SGHAT, CDR2 FQNNGV, per germline. V trimming: 11 bases; J trimming: 5 bases; junction bases outside the gene matches: 11. The CDR3 sequence is CAQISGRFGDTQYF. For the CDR3, the DNA is TGTGCCCAGATAAGCGGGAGGTTTGGAGATACGCAGTATTTT.

CDR3 bases: TGTGCCAGCAGCCAAGGGCGTGGGTTGCGGCAGCCCCAGCATTTT. Its protein product is CASSQGRGLRQPQHF. This chain uses TRBV3-1 (or the pseudogene TRBV3-2) with TRBJ1-5; unclear D gene. The CDR3 spans 15 residues. Germline V gene lookup returns CDR1 LGHDT and CDR2 YNNKEL (reference sequence). Trimming pared 1 base from V and 7 bases from J, leaving 14 bases between.

This clone was counted once. The CDR3: CASSLAGAYEQYF. DNA of the CDR3: TGTGCCAGCAGCCTTGCGGGGGCGTACGAGCAGTACTTC. The chain has TRBV6-5 and TRBJ2-7; tentative D call: TRBD2 (7 bases). V was cut by 6 bases and J by 4 bases, with 13 bases left in between. The CDR3 contains 13 residues. Germline assignment: CDR1 MNHEY and CDR2 SVGAGI.

The chain employs TRBV5-6 and TRBJ1-2; D possibly corresponds to TRBD1 (5 bases). The CDR3 is 14 amino acids. Trimming left V 2 bases short and J 3 bases short, with 11 bases between. Looked up from germline, CDR1 is SGHDT and CDR2 is YYEEEE. This CDR3 is CASSLGERDYGYTF. In DNA, the CDR3 is TGTGCCAGCAGCTTAGGGGAGAGAGACTATGGCTACACCTTC.

In this sample, this clone turned up a few times. The genes are TRBV14 and TRBJ2-1; the D gene is possibly TRBD1 (6 bases). Trimming stripped 10 bases from V and 9 bases from J, with 19 bases between. There are 13 residues in the CDR3. Germline CDR1 reads SGHDN; CDR2 reads FVKESK. CDR3 sequence (DNA): TGTGCCATCCCTCCGATTTGGGACATTGAGCAGTTCTTC. Encoded protein: CAIPPIWDIEQFF.

The J gene is TRBJ1-3, the V gene TRBV7-8; D is possibly TRBD1 (5 bases). In germline, CDR1 is SGHVS, CDR2 FQNEAQ. V shed 4 bases and J shed 5 bases, with 15 bases lying between them. The CDR3 runs to 15 residues. CDR3 DNA sequence: TGTGCCAGCAGCTCTGGCCAGGGAGGCAGAAACACCATATATTTT. Translating gives CASSSGQGGRNTIYF.

This clone came up once. The V call is TRBV20-1, the J call TRBJ1-2, with D possibly TRBD1 on 5 matching bases. Trimming removed 3 bases from V and 4 bases from J, with 9 bases in between. The CDR3 loop spans 12 amino acids. CDR1 is DFQATT, CDR2 SNEGSKA, per germline (reference sequence). The CDR3 here is CSASGGPYGYTF. For the CDR3, the DNA is TGCAGTGCTAGTGGGGGACCCTATGGCTACACCTTC.

The chain recombines TRBV25-1 with TRBJ2-7; 7 positions agree with TRBD1. The CDR3 spans 12 residues. V was clipped by 6 bases and J by 3 bases; unmatched bases: 2. CDR1 is MGHDK and CDR2 is SYGVNS in the germline V gene. Here the CDR3 DNA reads TGTGCCAGCAGGGGGACAGACTACGAGCAGTACTTC. Amino acids: CASRGTDYEQYF.

The chain joins TRBV6-6 to TRBJ2-1; the match to TRBD2 covers 9 bases. V was pared by 8 bases and J by 6 bases, with 8 bases of the junction left unmatched. The CDR3 has 14 amino acids. Germline values: CDR1 MNHNY, CDR2 SVGAGI (reference sequence). Here the CDR3 reads CASEGGGAINEQFF. CDR3 DNA: TGTGCCAGCGAGGGCGGGGGGGCTATCAATGAGCAGTTCTTC.

This clone was counted only a few times. The chain is built from TRBV5-4 and TRBJ1-5; TRBD1 matches at 9 bases. V was clipped by 6 bases and J by 4 bases; unmatched bases: 11. The germline V gene encodes CDR1 SGHNT and CDR2 YYREEE (reference sequence). The CDR3 totals 16 residues. The CDR3 DNA is TGTGCCAGCACCATGTTCGGGACAGGGTGGAATCAGCCCCAGCATTTT. The encoded protein is CASTMFGTGWNQPQHF. Full variable domain (outside the CDR3, taken from reference TRBV5-4 and TRBJ1-5): ETGVTQSPTHLIKTRGQQVTLRCSSQSGHNTVSWYQQALGQGPQFIFQYYREEENGRGNFPPRFSGLQFPNYSSELNVNALELDDSALYLCASTMFGTGWNQPQHFGDGTRLSIL.

The gene calls are TRBV7-2 and TRBJ2-1, with D possibly being TRBD2 (5 bases). V lost 3 bases and J 9 bases, leaving 15 bases between the germline ends. The CDR3 is made up of 14 amino acids. CDR1 and CDR2 from the germline V gene are SGHTA and FQGNSA. CDR3: CASSLTPGISEQFF. The DNA of the CDR3 is TGTGCCAGCAGCTTGACTCCCGGGATCAGTGAGCAGTTCTTC.

In DNA, the CDR3 is TGTGCCAGCAGTACCACCTCAGGGGGCTGGTATAGCAATCAGCCCCAGCATTTT. Residues: CASSTTSGGWYSNQPQHF. The chain combines TRBV28 with TRBJ1-5; 8 bases fit TRBD1. The CDR3 spans 18 residues. CDR1 is MDHEN, CDR2 SYDVKM, per germline. The junction had 12 bases not matched to a gene; V was cut back by 5 bases and J by 0 bases.

A single count supports this clone. V and J are TRBV27 and TRBJ1-5, with no clear D. Germline CDR1 reads MNHEY; CDR2 reads SMNVEV (reference sequence). The CDR3 has 14 amino acids. V was clipped by 5 bases and J by 5 bases, with 13 bases between them. In DNA, the CDR3 is TGTGCCAGCAGTAACGGAATGCTTTATCAGCCCCAGCATTTT. It translates to CASSNGMLYQPQHF.

This chain joins TRBV11-2 and TRBJ2-5; 10 bases agree with TRBD2. CDR3 length equals 16 residues. V shed 4 bases and J 2 bases; nucleotides not matched to a gene: 7. Germline CDR1 reads SGHAT; CDR2 reads FQNNGV. CDR3 amino acids: CASSSKLAGFQETQYF. The CDR3 DNA reads as TGTGCCAGCAGCTCAAAACTAGCGGGGTTTCAAGAGACCCAGTACTTC.

CDR3: CASSVRGSSGTDTQYF. The DNA of the CDR3 is TGTGCCAGCAGCGTAAGGGGATCTAGCGGCACAGATACGCAGTATTTT. The chain has TRBV9 and TRBJ2-3; TRBD2 is a possible D gene (6 bases). CDR1 and CDR2 (germline): SGDLS, YYNGEE. CDR3 length equals 16 residues. V lost 1 base and J 1 base, leaving 13 bases between the germline ends.

This clone was seen at least ten times. This chain joins TRBV6-4 and TRBJ1-6; D is uncertain. The CDR3 loop spans 13 amino acids. The V end lost 0 bases, the J end lost 10 bases, and 7 bases lay between the germline ends. The germline V gene encodes CDR1 MRHNA and CDR2 SNTAGT. DNA for the CDR3: TGTGCCAGCAGTGACTCGGAGGAATCACCCCTCCACTTT. The encoded protein is CASSDSEESPLHF.